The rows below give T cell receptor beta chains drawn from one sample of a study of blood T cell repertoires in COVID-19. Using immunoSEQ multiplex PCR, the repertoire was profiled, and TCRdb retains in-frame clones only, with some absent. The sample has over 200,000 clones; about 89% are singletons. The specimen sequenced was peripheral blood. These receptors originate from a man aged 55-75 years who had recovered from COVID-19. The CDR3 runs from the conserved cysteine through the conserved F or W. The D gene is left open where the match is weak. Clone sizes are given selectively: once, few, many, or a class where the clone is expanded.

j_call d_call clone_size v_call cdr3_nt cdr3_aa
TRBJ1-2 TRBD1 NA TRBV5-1 TGCGCCAGCAGCCTGGGACAGGTCTATGGCTACACCTTC CASSLGQVYGYTF
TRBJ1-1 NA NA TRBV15 TGTGCCACCAGCAGAGACGGGGTTAACACTGAAGCTTTCTTT CATSRDGVNTEAFF
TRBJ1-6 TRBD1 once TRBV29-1 TGCAGCGTGGCTCAGGGGGCGGATTCACCCCTCCACTTT CSVAQGADSPLHF
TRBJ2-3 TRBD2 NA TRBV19 TGTGCCAGTAGTATTCTTGGTAGCGGGTACACAGATACGCAGTATTTT CASSILGSGYTDTQYF
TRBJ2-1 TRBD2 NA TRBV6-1 TGTGCCAGCAGTGAAGCGCCCAGCGGGAGTGGGTACAATGAGCAGTTCTTC CASSEAPSGSGYNEQFF
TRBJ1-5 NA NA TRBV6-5 TGTGCCAGCAGGCAGTATAGCAATCAGCCCCAGCATTTT CASRQYSNQPQHF
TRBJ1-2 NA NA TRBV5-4 TGTGCCAGCAGCCCCCGGGGGGGGCAGGGAGGCCTCTATGGCTACACCTTC CASSPRGGQGGLYGYTF
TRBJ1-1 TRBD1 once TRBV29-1 TGCAGCGGGTCCGGGACAGGGAACACTGAAGCTTTCTTT CSGSGTGNTEAFF
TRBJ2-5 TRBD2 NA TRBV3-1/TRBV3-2 TGTGCCAGCAGCCAAGTCCCTAGCGGGGGGGAGGCCCAGTACTTC CASSQVPSGGEAQYF
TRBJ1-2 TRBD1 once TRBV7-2 TGTGCCAGCAGCCTAAGACAGGGGGCTAACTATGGCTACACCTTC CASSLRQGANYGYTF
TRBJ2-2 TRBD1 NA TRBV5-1 TGCGCCAGCAGCGAGGGACAGGGGGCCGCCGGGGAGCTGTTTTTT CASSEGQGAAGELFF
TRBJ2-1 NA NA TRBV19 TGTGCCAGTAGTCCGGGACTGTCCGATGAGCAGTTCTTC CASSPGLSDEQFF
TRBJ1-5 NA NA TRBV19 TGTGCCAGCAGGGCGGGGCCGAATAATCAGCCCCAGCATTTT CASRAGPNNQPQHF
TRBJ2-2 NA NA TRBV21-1 TGTGCCAGCAGCAAAGCGCTGAGCGGGGGGGCTCGATTGAACACCGGGGAGCTGTTTTTT CASSKALSGGARLNTGELFF
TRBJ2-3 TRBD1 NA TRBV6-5 TGTGCCAGCAGTTACGCAGGGGGCTATAGCACAGATACGCAGTATTTT CASSYAGGYSTDTQYF
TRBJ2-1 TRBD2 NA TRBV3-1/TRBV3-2 TGTGCCAGCAGCCCAAGCGGGAAATACAATGAGCAGTTCTTC CASSPSGKYNEQFF
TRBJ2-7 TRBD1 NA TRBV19 TGTGCCAGTCCGAGGACAGGGATCTACGAGCAGTACTTC CASPRTGIYEQYF
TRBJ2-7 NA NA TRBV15 TGTGCCACCAGCAGAGACATAGCCTACGAGCAGTACTTC CATSRDIAYEQYF
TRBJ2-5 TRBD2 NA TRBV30 TGTGCCTGGACAGCGGGAGGAAAGACCCAGTACTTC CAWTAGGKTQYF
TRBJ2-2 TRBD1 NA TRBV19 TGTGCCAGTAACCCGACAGGGGTGAACACCGGGGAGCTGTTTTTT CASNPTGVNTGELFF
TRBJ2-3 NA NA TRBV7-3 TGTGCCAGCAGCTCCCCAAATGCAGATACGCAGTATTTT CASSSPNADTQYF
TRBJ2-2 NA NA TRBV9 TGTGCCAGCACGCGGGGAGGGGGCACCGGGGAGCTGTTTTTT CASTRGGGTGELFF
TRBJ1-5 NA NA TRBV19 TGTGCCAGTAGTATAGACAGTAGCAATCAGCCCCAGCATTTT CASSIDSSNQPQHF
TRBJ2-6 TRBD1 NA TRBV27 TGTGCCAGCAGACAGGGACAGGGTGGGGCCAACGTCCTGACTTTC CASRQGQGGANVLTF
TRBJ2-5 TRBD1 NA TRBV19 TGTGCCAGTAGTTCCCGGACAGGGGAACTGGCGACCCAGTACTTC CASSSRTGELATQYF
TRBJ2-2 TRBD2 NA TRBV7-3 TGTGCCAGCAGCTTAATGGGACTAGCGGGAACGATTGCCGGGGAGCTGTTTTTT CASSLMGLAGTIAGELFF
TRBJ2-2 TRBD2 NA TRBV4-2 TGTGCCAGCAGCCAAGATCCAAGCGGGGGCACCGGGGAGCTGTTTTTT CASSQDPSGGTGELFF
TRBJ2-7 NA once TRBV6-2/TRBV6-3 TGTGCCAGCAGTTACTCCCCGTCCTACGAGCAGTACTTC CASSYSPSYEQYF
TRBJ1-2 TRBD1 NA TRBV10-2 TGCGCCAGCAGAAGCGACAGGGACTATGGCTACACCTTC CASRSDRDYGYTF
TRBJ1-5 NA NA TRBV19 TGTGCCAGTAGTATAGTAAATCAGCCCCAGCATTTT CASSIVNQPQHF
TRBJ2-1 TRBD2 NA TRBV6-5 TGTGCCAGCACCGGGACTACTTTCTCCGCGGAGCAGTTCTTC CASTGTTFSAEQFF
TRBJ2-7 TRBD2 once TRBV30 TGTGCCTGGAATCTTGTACTAGCGGGCCGGGGGCACGAGCAGTACTTC CAWNLVLAGRGHEQYF
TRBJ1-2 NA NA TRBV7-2 TGTGCCAGCAGCTTAGGAGCCCGATATGGCTACACCTTC CASSLGARYGYTF
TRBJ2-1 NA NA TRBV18 TGTGCCAGCTCACCGCTCGGGAGCTCCTACAATGAGCAGTTCTTC CASSPLGSSYNEQFF
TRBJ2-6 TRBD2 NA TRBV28 TGTGCCACACAGGGACTAGCGGACTCTGGGGCCAACGTCCTGACTTTC CATQGLADSGANVLTF
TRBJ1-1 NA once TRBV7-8 TGTGCCAGCAGCCTAAACTCGGGGAACACTGAAGCTTTCTTT CASSLNSGNTEAFF
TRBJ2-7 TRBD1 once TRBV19 TGTGCCAGTACCCCGGGGGGACAGGGGGCTAAGGAAAGCGGGGTTCCCGCCTGCGAGCAGTACTTC CASTPGGQGAKESGVPACEQYF
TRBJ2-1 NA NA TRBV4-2 TGTGCCAGCAGCCAAGCGGGGGCGGGGGAGGACAATGAGCAGTTCTTC CASSQAGAGEDNEQFF
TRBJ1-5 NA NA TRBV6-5 TGTGCCACCCGACTAGAGCATAGCAATCAGCCCCAGCATTTT CATRLEHSNQPQHF
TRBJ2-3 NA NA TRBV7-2 TGTGCCAGCAGCTTAGAGAGGCGCACAGATACGCAGTATTTT CASSLERRTDTQYF
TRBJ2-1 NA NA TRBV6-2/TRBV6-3 TGTGCCAGCAGTTGGAAACTTCAGGCTGAGCAGTTCTTC CASSWKLQAEQFF
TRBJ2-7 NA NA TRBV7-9 TGTGCCAGCAGCTTACATCAGGGCACCACCGAGCAGTACTTC CASSLHQGTTEQYF
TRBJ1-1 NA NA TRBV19 TGTGCCAGTAGCCTCTTCCCGGGACACCTGAACACTGAAGCTTTCTTT CASSLFPGHLNTEAFF
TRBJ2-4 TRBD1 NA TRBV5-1 TGCGCCAGCAGTCAGACAGGGGAAGGGAACATTCAGTACTTC CASSQTGEGNIQYF
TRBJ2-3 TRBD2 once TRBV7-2 TGTGCCAGCAGCTTAGGACAGACCGGGACTAGCCCCTTCTTT CASSLGQTGTSPFF